Listed below are T cell receptor beta chains from one sample, sequenced in a study of OX40 agonist ivuxolimab in advanced cancers. Generated by immunoSEQ multiplex PCR, the TCRdb table keeps only in-frame clones and is missing some. The profile shows around 70,000 clones, approximately 80% of them singletons. This specimen was CD4+ or CD8+ T cells sorted from blood, taken in a trial of the OX40 agonist ivuxolimab. The origin of the receptors is an adult with an advanced solid tumor such as melanoma, head and neck, liver or kidney cancer. Each CDR3 is given with its conserved first and last residue. Fields, in order: J gene, D gene, CDR3 length, clone size, V gene, CDR3 DNA, CDR3 protein. D genes are given only for firm matches. Expanded clones are given a class, and other clones once, few, many or no size at all.

J: TRBJ1-6; D: .; length: 13; size: .; V: TRBV7-8; DNA: TGTGCCAGCAGCTCGACCTATAATTCACCCCTCCACTTT; CDR3: CASSSTYNSPLHF
J: TRBJ1-2; D: .; length: 13; size: .; V: TRBV27; DNA: TGTGCCACCTCCGGGGAGTTGGGAGGTGGCTACACCTTC; CDR3: CATSGELGGGYTF
J: TRBJ2-7; D: .; length: 13; size: .; V: TRBV30; DNA: TGTGCCTGGAGTGGCGAGGGCGGCTACGAGCAGTACTTC; CDR3: CAWSGEGGYEQYF
J: TRBJ1-2; D: TRBD1; length: 15; size: .; V: TRBV28; DNA: TGTGCCAGCAGTTTATATGTCGGGACAGGCTATGGCTACACCTTC; CDR3: CASSLYVGTGYGYTF
J: TRBJ1-2; D: .; length: 13; size: few; V: TRBV27; DNA: TGTGCCAGCAGTTTAGGCCTTGGGTATGGCTACACCTTC; CDR3: CASSLGLGYGYTF
J: TRBJ2-3; D: .; length: 15; size: .; V: TRBV9; DNA: TGTGCCAGCAGCGTAGATGGGGGCAGGACAGATACGCAGTATTTT; CDR3: CASSVDGGRTDTQYF
J: TRBJ2-1; D: .; length: 13; size: .; V: TRBV6-1; DNA: TGTGCCAGCAGCGAACAGACACACAATGAGCAGTTCTTC; CDR3: CASSEQTHNEQFF
J: TRBJ1-5; D: .; length: 13; size: .; V: TRBV5-5; DNA: TGTGCCAGCAGCCAGGGAGTCAATCAGCCCCAGCATTTT; CDR3: CASSQGVNQPQHF
J: TRBJ2-7; D: TRBD1; length: 15; size: .; V: TRBV28; DNA: TGTGCCAGCAGTTCTACCGGGACAGGGGGATACGAGCAGTACTTC; CDR3: CASSSTGTGGYEQYF
J: TRBJ2-2; D: .; length: 14; size: .; V: TRBV6-1; DNA: TGTGCCAGCCGTCTCGGGAAATCCACCGGGGAGCTGTTTTTT; CDR3: CASRLGKSTGELFF
J: TRBJ2-1; D: .; length: 17; size: .; V: TRBV27; DNA: TGTGCCAGCCGGAATCCCCTCTCGAGGGACTCCTACAATGAGCAGTTCTTC; CDR3: CASRNPLSRDSYNEQFF
J: TRBJ1-4; D: .; length: 16; size: .; V: TRBV11-2; DNA: TGTGCCAGCAGCCTGGCACCTGCGGGGGGGAATGAAAAACTGTTTTTT; CDR3: CASSLAPAGGNEKLFF
J: TRBJ1-3; D: .; length: 14; size: .; V: TRBV5-6; DNA: TGTGCCAGCAGCCCTACAGGGTTCGCAAACACCATATATTTT; CDR3: CASSPTGFANTIYF
J: TRBJ1-1; D: .; length: 13; size: .; V: TRBV5-6; DNA: TGTGCCAGCAGCTTGGTGGGTATTTACGGAGCTTTCTTT; CDR3: CASSLVGIYGAFF
J: TRBJ2-7; D: .; length: 11; size: .; V: TRBV10-3; DNA: TGTGCCATCAGTGACTACCCCGAGCAGTACTTC; CDR3: CAISDYPEQYF
J: TRBJ2-1; D: .; length: 14; size: .; V: TRBV15; DNA: TGTGCCACCAGCACCCCCCCCTGGCTCAATGAGCAGTTCTTC; CDR3: CATSTPPWLNEQFF
J: TRBJ1-5; D: .; length: 14; size: .; V: TRBV4-1; DNA: TGCGCCAGCAGCCAAAGCCAGCTAGATCAGCCCCAGCATTTT; CDR3: CASSQSQLDQPQHF
J: TRBJ1-5; D: .; length: 17; size: .; V: TRBV7-2; DNA: TGTGCCAGCAGCGAGGACAGAAACTTCTATAGCAATCAGCCCCAGCATTTT; CDR3: CASSEDRNFYSNQPQHF
J: TRBJ1-1; D: TRBD1; length: 11; size: .; V: TRBV20-1; DNA: TGCAGTGCCCAGGGGGAGCCTGAAGCTTTCTTT; CDR3: CSAQGEPEAFF
J: TRBJ2-5; D: TRBD1; length: 17; size: .; V: TRBV29-1; DNA: TGCAGCGTTGAGGCGGGCGGAGACAGGGGGTCCGGAGAGACCCAGTACTTC; CDR3: CSVEAGGDRGSGETQYF
J: TRBJ2-1; D: .; length: 15; size: once; V: TRBV6-5; DNA: TGTGCCAGCAGTTACTCGGAGAGATCCTACAATGAGCAGTTCTTC; CDR3: CASSYSERSYNEQFF
J: TRBJ2-1; D: .; length: 13; size: medium-sized; V: TRBV6-4; DNA: TGTGCCAGCAGTGGGACCGGGACGGATGAGCAGTTCTTC; CDR3: CASSGTGTDEQFF